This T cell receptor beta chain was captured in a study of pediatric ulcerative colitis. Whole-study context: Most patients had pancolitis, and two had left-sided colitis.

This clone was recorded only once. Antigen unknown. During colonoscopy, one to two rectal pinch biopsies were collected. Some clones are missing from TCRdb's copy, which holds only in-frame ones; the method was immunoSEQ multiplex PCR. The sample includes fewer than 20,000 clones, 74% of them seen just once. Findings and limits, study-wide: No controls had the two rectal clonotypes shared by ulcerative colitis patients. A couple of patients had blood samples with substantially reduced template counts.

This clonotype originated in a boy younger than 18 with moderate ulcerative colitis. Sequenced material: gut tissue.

The chain's CDR3 is CASSPATGLLSRDTQYF. In nucleotides, the CDR3 is TGTGCCAGCAGTCCCGCTACAGGACTTCTTTCAAGAGATACGCAGTATTTT. This chain joins TRBV5-4 and TRBJ2-3; D is possibly TRBD1 or TRBD2 (5 bases each). This CDR3 spans 17 amino acids. V lost 5 bases to trimming and J lost 5 bases, with 24 bases between them. Germline V gene lookup returns CDR1 SGHNT and CDR2 YYREEE (reference sequence).